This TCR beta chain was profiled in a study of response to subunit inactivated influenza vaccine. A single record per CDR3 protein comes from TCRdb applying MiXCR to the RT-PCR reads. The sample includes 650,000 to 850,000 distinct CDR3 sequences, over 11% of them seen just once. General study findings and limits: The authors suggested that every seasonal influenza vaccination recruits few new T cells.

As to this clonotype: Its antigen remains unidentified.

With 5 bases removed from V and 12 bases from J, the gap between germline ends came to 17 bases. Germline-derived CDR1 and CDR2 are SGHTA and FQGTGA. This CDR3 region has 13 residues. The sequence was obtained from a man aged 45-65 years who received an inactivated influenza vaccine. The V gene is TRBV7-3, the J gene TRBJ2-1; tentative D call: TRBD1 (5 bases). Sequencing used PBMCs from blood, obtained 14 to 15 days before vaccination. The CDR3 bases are TGTGCCAGCAGCGAGGATACAGGTTTGGTGCAGTTCTTC. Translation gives CASSEDTGLVQFF.